The entry that follows covers one T cell receptor beta chain sequence. Its antigen is undetermined. Germline CDR1 SGHTA, CDR2 FQGTGA. This CDR3 is 15 amino acids long. The data originate from a study of T cells expressing NK-cell markers. Study information: Source material for TCR beta repertoires consisted of sorted CD3+CD56+NKG2C+, CD3+CD56+NKG2C- and CD3+CD56-NKG2C+ T cells.

Study-wide results and caveats: The contribution of dominant NKG2C+ clonotypes to CD8+ T cells in roughly six donors was roughly 1.0-7.5%. In four donors, dominant clonotypes made up about 28.3-65% of CD3+CD56-NKG2C+ cells.

With UMIs, 5'RACE template switching was used to make TCR beta cDNA. Reprocessing the 5' RACE reads, TCRdb reports a single entry for every CDR3 protein and omits DNA. The repertoire table contains over 150,000 distinct CDR3 sequences. The genes are TRBV7-3 and TRBJ2-3; TCRdb selects TRBD1, and the lack of DNA leaves this call unchecked. Source material: blood T cells: a sorted CD56 or NKG2C T cell subset, CD4+ or CD8+ T cells, or bulk PBMC T cells (not recorded which). The source is a woman aged 45-60 years in good health. Here the CDR3 reads CASSLGTGVTDTQYF. Based on the CDR3 plus reference TRBV7-3 and TRBJ2-3, the full variable domain is GAGVSQTPSNKVTEKGKYVELRCDPISGHTALYWYRQSLGQGPEFLIYFQGTGAADDSGLPNDRFFAVRPEGSVSTLKIQRTERGDSAVYLCASSLGTGVTDTQYFGPGTRLTVL.